This TCR beta chain is drawn from a study of T cells in Graves' hyperthyroidism and ophthalmopathy. Ten or more counts support this clonotype. The antigen is not known. RNA transcripts served as the template for amplifying TCR beta CDR3 regions. An initial round of RT-PCR targeting the TCR CDR3 relied on the HTBI primer set. TCRdb recomputed calls from the multiplex PCR reads with MiXCR, one row per CDR3 protein. Of approximately 620,000 distinct CDR3 sequences listed, about 15% are singletons. Overall study results and limits: Through a model of 13 V-J features, ophthalmopathy was separated from stable hyperthyroidism.

V was clipped by 6 bases and J by 3 bases, with 11 bases between them. CDR3 length: 13 residues. Germline CDR1 and CDR2: MNHNS and SASEGT. The sample taken for sequencing was blood. The sequence came from a woman aged 30 to 39 with Graves' hyperthyroidism that later progressed to Graves' ophthalmopathy. This chain connects TRBV6-1 to TRBJ1-1; unclear D gene. CDR3 amino acids: CASRRIEDTEAFF. The CDR3 coding sequence is TGTGCCAGCAGACGTATCGAGGACACTGAAGCTTTCTTT.